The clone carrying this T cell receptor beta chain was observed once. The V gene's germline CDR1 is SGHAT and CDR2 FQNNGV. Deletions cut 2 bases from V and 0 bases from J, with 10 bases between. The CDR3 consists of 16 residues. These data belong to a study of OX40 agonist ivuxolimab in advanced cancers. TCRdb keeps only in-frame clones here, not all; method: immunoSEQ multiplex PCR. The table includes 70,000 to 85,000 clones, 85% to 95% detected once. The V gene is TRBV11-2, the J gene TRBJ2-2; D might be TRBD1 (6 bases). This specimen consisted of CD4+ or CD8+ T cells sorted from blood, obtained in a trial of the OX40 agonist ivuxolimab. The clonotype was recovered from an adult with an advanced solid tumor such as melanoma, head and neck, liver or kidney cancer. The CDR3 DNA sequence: TGTGCCAGCAGCTTACGAGACAGGACGAACACCGGGGAGCTGTTTTTT. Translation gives CASSLRDRTNTGELFF. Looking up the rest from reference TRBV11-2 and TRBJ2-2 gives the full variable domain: EAGVAQSPRYKIIEKRQSVAFWCNPISGHATLYWYQQILGQGPKLLIQFQNNGVVDDSQLPKDRFSAERLKGVDSTLKIQPAKLEDSAVYLCASSLRDRTNTGELFFGEGSRLTVL.